This T cell receptor beta chain was obtained from a study of long-term antiretroviral therapy in people with HIV. The CDR3 length is 15 residues. Deletions cut 4 bases from V and 5 bases from J, with 14 bases between. The germline V gene has CDR1 MGHRA and CDR2 YSYEKL. Survey-level resolution applied to immunoSEQ assay v3.0. Produced via immunoSEQ multiplex PCR; TCRdb's table is partial and in-frame only. The sample lists tens of thousands of clones, around four fifths seen once, with more than 9% in the top ten. This chain uses TRBV4-1 with TRBJ2-2; D remains ambiguous. The clonotype originates from a man between 40 and 49 years old with HIV. This sample comprised unsorted PBMCs, obtained 1.6 years after starting antiretroviral therapy. The CDR3 coding sequence is TGCGCCAGCAGCCTTGGCAGGTCCGGTACCGGGGAGCTGTTTTTT. As protein: CASSLGRSGTGELFF.